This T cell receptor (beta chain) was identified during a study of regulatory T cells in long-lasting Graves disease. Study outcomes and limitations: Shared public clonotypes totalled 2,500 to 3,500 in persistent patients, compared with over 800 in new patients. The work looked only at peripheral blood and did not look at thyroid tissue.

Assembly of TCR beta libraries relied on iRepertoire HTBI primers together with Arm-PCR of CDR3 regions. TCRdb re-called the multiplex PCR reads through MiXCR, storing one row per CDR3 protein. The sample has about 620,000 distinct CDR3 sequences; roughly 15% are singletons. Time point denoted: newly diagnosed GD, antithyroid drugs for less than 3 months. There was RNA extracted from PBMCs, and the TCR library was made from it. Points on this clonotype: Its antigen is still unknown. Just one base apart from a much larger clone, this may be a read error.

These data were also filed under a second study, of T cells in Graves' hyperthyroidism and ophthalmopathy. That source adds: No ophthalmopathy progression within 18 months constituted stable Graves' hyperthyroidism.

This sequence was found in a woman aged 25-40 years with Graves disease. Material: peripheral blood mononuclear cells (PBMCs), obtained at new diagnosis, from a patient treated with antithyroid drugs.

CDR3 nucleotides: TGTGCCAGCCGCCCTCAGGGAAAAACCTACAATGAGCAGTTCTTC. Its translation is CASRPQGKTYNEQFF. The V call is TRBV12-3 or TRBV12-4, the J call TRBJ2-1; possibly TRBD1 for D (5 bases). This CDR3 is 15 amino acids long. Deletions cut 8 bases from V and 2 bases from J, with 16 bases between.